This T cell receptor beta chain derives from a study of shared clonotypes between healthy human individuals. On this clone itself: The antigen is unknown.

The naive CD8 population came from CD45RO-negative cells selected for CCR7, without terminally differentiated effector memory CD45RA+ cells. Donors included only healthy HIV-negative adults lacking recent acute infections or vaccinations. The study's findings and limits: Some naive CD4 clonotypes, roughly 4.8%, turned up in common across several donors. As a rule, naive subsets had a larger estimated richness than memory subsets.

The run depth of the assay was deep. Measured with immunoSEQ multiplex PCR; TCRdb has only the in-frame clones, and not every one. The sample holds hundreds of thousands of clones, approximately 96% seen once. The sequence was obtained from a woman aged 25 to 39 in good health. Sample: naive CD8+ T cells sorted from blood.

CDR3 region: CASNSGAMDTEAFF. The CDR3 DNA follows: TGTGCCAGCAACTCGGGGGCGATGGACACTGAAGCTTTCTTT. The chain carries TRBV7-9 and TRBJ1-1; maybe TRBD1 (6 bases). CDR1 SEHNR and CDR2 FQNEAQ come from the germline V gene (reference sequence). The CDR3 is 14 residues long. Between the trimmed V and J ends, which lost 7 bases and 3 bases, there was a span of 15 bases.